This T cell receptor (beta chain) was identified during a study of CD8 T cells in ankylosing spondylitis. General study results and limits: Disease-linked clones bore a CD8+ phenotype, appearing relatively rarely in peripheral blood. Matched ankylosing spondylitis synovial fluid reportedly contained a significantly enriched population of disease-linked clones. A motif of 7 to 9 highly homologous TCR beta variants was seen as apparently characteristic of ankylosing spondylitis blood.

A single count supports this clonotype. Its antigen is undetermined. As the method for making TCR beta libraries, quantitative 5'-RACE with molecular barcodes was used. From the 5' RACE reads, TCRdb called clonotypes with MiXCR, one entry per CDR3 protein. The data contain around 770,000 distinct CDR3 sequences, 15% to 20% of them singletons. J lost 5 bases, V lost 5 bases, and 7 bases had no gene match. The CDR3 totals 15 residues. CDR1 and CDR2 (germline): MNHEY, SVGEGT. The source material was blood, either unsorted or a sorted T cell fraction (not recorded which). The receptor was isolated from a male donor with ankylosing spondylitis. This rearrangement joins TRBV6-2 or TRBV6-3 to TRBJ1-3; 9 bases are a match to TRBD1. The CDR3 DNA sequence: TGTGCCAGCAGTCCCCCGGGACAGGGACGAAACACCATATATTTT. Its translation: CASSPPGQGRNTIYF.